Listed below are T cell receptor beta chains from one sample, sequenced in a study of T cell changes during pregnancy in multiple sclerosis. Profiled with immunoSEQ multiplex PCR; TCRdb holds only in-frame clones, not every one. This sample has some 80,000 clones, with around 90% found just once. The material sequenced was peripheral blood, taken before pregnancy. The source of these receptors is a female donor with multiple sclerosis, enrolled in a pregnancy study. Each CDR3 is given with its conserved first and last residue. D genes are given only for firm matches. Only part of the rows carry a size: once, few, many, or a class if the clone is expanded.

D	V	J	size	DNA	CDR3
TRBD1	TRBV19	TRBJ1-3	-	TGTGCCAATCCACAGGGGGCTGGAAACACCATATATTTT	CANPQGAGNTIYF
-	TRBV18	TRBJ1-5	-	TGTGCCAGCTCGCTACAGAGAAATCAGCCCCAGCATTTT	CASSLQRNQPQHF
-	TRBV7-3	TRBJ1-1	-	TGTGCCAGCAGCCCAACGGGGGGGGGTCAGAACACTGAAGCTTTCTTT	CASSPTGGGQNTEAFF
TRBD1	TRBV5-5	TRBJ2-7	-	TGTGCCAGCAGCTCGGGACAGGGGAGAAACGAGCAGTACTTC	CASSSGQGRNEQYF
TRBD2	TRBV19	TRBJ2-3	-	TGTGCCAGTAGTATACTAGCGGGGACAGATACGCAGTATTTT	CASSILAGTDTQYF
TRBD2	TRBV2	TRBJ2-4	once	TGTGCCAGTAAAAGCGGGGGCGTGGACATTCAGTACTTC	CASKSGGVDIQYF
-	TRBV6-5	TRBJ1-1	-	TGTGCCAGCAGTTACCTCGGGGGAGCCACTGAAGCTTTCTTT	CASSYLGGATEAFF
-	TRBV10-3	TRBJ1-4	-	TGTGCCATCAGTGTCCGGGGGTTCAATGAAAAACTGTTTTTT	CAISVRGFNEKLFF
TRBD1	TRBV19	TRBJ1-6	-	TGTGCCAGTACCCAATGGGACAGGGGAGGTTCACCCCTCCACTTT	CASTQWDRGGSPLHF
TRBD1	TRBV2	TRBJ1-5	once	TGTGCCAGCGGGTTGACAGGGACTTCTGGCCAGCCCCAGCATTTT	CASGLTGTSGQPQHF
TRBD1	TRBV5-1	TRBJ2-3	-	TGCGCCAGCAGCCCGCCCAGATCGACAGGGGGCCCAGATACGCAGTATTTT	CASSPPRSTGGPDTQYF
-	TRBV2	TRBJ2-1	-	TGTGCCAGCCGGGGGACTGACATTTACAATGAGCAGTTCTTC	CASRGTDIYNEQFF
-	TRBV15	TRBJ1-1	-	TGTGCCACCAGCCGACAGAGGAACACTGAAGCTTTCTTT	CATSRQRNTEAFF
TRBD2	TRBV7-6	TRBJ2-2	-	TGTGCCAGCAGCTTAGTTAGCGGGGGGAACACCGGGGAGCTGTTTTTT	CASSLVSGGNTGELFF
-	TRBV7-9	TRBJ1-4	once	TGTGCCAGCAGTTCACCGTCGTCAGGGGATGAAAAACTGTTTTTT	CASSSPSSGDEKLFF
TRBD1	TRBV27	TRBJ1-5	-	TGTGCCAGCAGTTTGACAGGGCTCAATCAGCCCCAGCATTTT	CASSLTGLNQPQHF
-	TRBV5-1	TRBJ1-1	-	TGCGCCAGCAGCCCCCCCGGCAGGGTGGTTAGTAGCACTGAAGCTTTCTTT	CASSPPGRVVSSTEAFF
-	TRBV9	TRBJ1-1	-	TGTGCCAGCAGCCTCCGGGAGCACACTGAAGCTTTCTTT	CASSLREHTEAFF
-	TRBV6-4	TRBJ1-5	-	TGTGCCAGCAGTGCAGAGGCCAATCAGCCCCAGCATTTT	CASSAEANQPQHF
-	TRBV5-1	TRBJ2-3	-	TGCGCCAGCAGCCCCCTGGGCACTCAGGCGGGGGATACGCAGTATTTT	CASSPLGTQAGDTQYF
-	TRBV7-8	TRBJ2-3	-	TGTGCCAGCAGCTTAGCGGGGGGATCGGGTAGCACAGATACGCAGTATTTT	CASSLAGGSGSTDTQYF
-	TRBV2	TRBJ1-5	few	TGTGCCAGCAGTGATATGGACAGAGGGGCGTTTCAGCCCCAGCATTTT	CASSDMDRGAFQPQHF
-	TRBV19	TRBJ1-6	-	TGTGCCAGTAGTATCGGTCAGGCGAGCTCCTATAATTCACCCCTCCACTTT	CASSIGQASSYNSPLHF
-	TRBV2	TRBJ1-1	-	TGTGCCAGCAGTGACAGGCTGAACACTGAAGCTTTCTTT	CASSDRLNTEAFF
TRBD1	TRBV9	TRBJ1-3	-	TGTGCCAGCAGCGCGGACAGGGAGGGCACTGGAAACACCATATATTTT	CASSADREGTGNTIYF
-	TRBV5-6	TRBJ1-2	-	TGTGCCAGCAGCTTACGCAGGGGCATCATGTATGGCTACACCTTC	CASSLRRGIMYGYTF
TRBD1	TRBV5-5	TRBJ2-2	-	TGTGCCAGCAGCTGGACAGGGAACACCGGGGAGCTGTTTTTT	CASSWTGNTGELFF
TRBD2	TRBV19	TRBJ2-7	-	TGTGCCAGTAGTCATGGACTAGCTTCCTACGAGCAGTACTTC	CASSHGLASYEQYF
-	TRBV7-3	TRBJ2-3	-	TGTGCCAGCAGCTCGTCCGGGGAGTACCCCTTCACAGATACGCAGTATTTT	CASSSSGEYPFTDTQYF
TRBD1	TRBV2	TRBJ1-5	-	TGTGCCAGCAGTGAAGACAGGGGGCGGAGAAGCCAGCATTTT	CASSEDRGRRSQHF
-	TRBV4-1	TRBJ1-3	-	TGCGCCAGCTGCCCCACTGAATCCGGAAACACCATATATTTT	CASCPTESGNTIYF